These 25 T cell receptor beta chains were all obtained from the same sample, sequenced in a study of blood T cells in healthy people across ages. For the second PCR, which ran for about 6 to 11 cycles, a sample-barcoded 5' primer and a J-beta primer mix were used. Using its own MiXCR run on the 5' RACE reads, TCRdb lists one record per CDR3 protein. The sample has hundreds of thousands of distinct CDR3 sequences; 58% are singletons. The material sequenced was blood. These receptors were collected from a man under 40 in good health.

This clonotype was detected a few times. The chain combines TRBV6-5 with TRBJ2-5; 7 bases fit TRBD1. Germline V gene sequence: CDR1 MNHEY, CDR2 SVGAGI. CDR3 size: 15 residues. J gave up 4 bases and V 0 bases, and 5 bases lay outside the gene matches. The CDR3 nucleotides are TGTGCCAGCAGTTACTCGAGTAGACAGGGAGAGACCCAGTACTTC. Its protein product is CASSYSSRQGETQYF.

This clonotype occurred a few times. The chain carries TRBV2 and TRBJ2-7; 9 nucleotides agree with TRBD1. The V gene's germline CDR1 is SNHLY and CDR2 FYNNEI. CDR3 size: 13 residues. V lost 7 bases, J lost 3 bases, and 4 bases stayed unmatched. CDR3 protein: CASTGQGNYEQYF. For the CDR3, the DNA is TGTGCCAGCACGGGACAGGGCAACTACGAGCAGTACTTC. Based on the CDR3 plus reference TRBV2 and TRBJ2-7, the full variable domain is EPEVTQTPSHQVTQMGQEVILRCVPISNHLYFYWYRQILGQKVEFLVSFYNNEISEKSEIFDDQFSVERPDGSNFTLKIRSTKLEDSAMYFCASTGQGNYEQYFGPGTRLTVT.

This chain joins TRBV20-1 and TRBJ1-6, with D uncertain. V shed 3 bases and J shed 8 bases, with 8 bases lying between them. The CDR3 runs to 12 residues. From germline, CDR1 is DFQATT and CDR2 SNEGSKA (reference sequence). The CDR3 bases are TGCAGTGCTAGGGGCCTTTATTCACCCCTCCACTTT. The encoded protein is CSARGLYSPLHF.

This clonotype was seen more than once but under ten times. This rearrangement joins TRBV10-3 to TRBJ2-5; D is possibly TRBD1 (6 bases). The CDR3 sequence is 12 residues long. Trimming cost V 11 bases and J 1 base, with 11 bases left between them. Germline assignment: CDR1 ENHRY and CDR2 SYGVKD. CDR3 sequence reads: CAAGTTQETQYF. The CDR3 bases are TGTGCCGCCGGGACAACCCAAGAGACCCAGTACTTC.

This rearrangement joins TRBV2 to TRBJ1-1, with TRBD1 identical over 8 bases. V lost 6 bases and J lost 5; bases outside the gene matches: 5. This CDR3 comprises 13 residues. CDR1 SNHLY and CDR2 FYNNEI come from the germline V gene. Written as DNA, the CDR3 is TGTGCCAGCAGGCAGGGGGCAGAAACTGAAGCTTTCTTT. Residues: CASRQGAETEAFF.

The rearrangement joins TRBV4-2 to TRBJ2-1, with D possibly matching TRBD2 (7 bases). Germline V lookup: CDR1 LGHNA, CDR2 YNFKEQ. This CDR3 spans 15 amino acids. V lost 0 bases, J lost 7 bases, and 13 bases lay in between. DNA of the CDR3: TGTGCCAGCAGCCAAGAACGGGGGGCTCGGAATGAGCAGTTCTTC. This codes for CASSQERGARNEQFF.

The V and J genes are TRBV27 and TRBJ1-2, with D uncertain. Germline CDR1 and CDR2: MNHEY and SMNVEV (reference sequence). The CDR3 sequence is 15 residues long. V was clipped by 5 bases and J by 7 bases, with 20 bases between them. The CDR3 bases are TGTGCCAGCAGTGTCGCAGCTGGGCTGTTTGCTGGCTACACCTTC. It specifies CASSVAAGLFAGYTF.

This clonotype was found once. The rearrangement links TRBV27 to TRBJ2-3, with 10 nucleotides matching TRBD2. Germline lookup yields CDR1 MNHEY and CDR2 SMNVEV (reference sequence). The CDR3 covers 16 residues. V gave up 3 bases and J gave up 3 bases; unmatched junction bases: 6. The chain's CDR3 is CASSFSTSGATDTQYF. The CDR3 DNA reads TGTGCCAGCAGTTTTTCTACTAGCGGGGCGACAGATACGCAGTATTTT.

The DNA for the CDR3 is TGCAGTGCACCCCCCAGCGGGGAAAGGAATGAGCAGTTCTTC. Translating gives CSAPPSGERNEQFF. The chain has TRBV20-1 and TRBJ2-1; 7 bases fit TRBD2. CDR3 size: 14 residues. CDR1 DFQATT and CDR2 SNEGSKA come from the germline V gene (reference sequence). With 6 bases clipped from V and 7 bases from J, the junction kept 12 bases outside the gene matches.

In this sample, this clonotype turned up once. At one boundary the junction diverges from the germline segment, which might be a read error. This chain links TRBV6-5 with TRBJ1-4; D possibly corresponds to TRBD1 (5 bases). Per the germline V gene, CDR1 is MNHEY and CDR2 is SVGAGI. The CDR3 extends over 15 amino acids. The CDR3 DNA reads as TGTGCCAGCAGTCGGGAGTACGGGGCTAAGGAAAAACTGTTTTTT. Translating it yields CASSREYGAKEKLFF.

The chain combines TRBV6-5 with TRBJ2-7; D ambiguous. Germline CDR1 reads MNHEY; CDR2 reads SVGAGI. V was pared by 0 bases and J by 4 bases, with 16 bases between. The CDR3 contains 16 residues. The CDR3 loop reads CASSYSADFSAYEQYF. The CDR3 coding sequence is TGTGCCAGCAGTTACTCGGCCGATTTCTCCGCATACGAGCAGTACTTC.

The genes are TRBV4-1 and TRBJ2-7; the D is unclear. Per the germline V gene, CDR1 is MGHRA and CDR2 is YSYEKL. Trimming left V 2 bases short and J 0 bases short, with 8 bases between. The CDR3 spans 14 residues. The DNA of the CDR3 is TGCGCCAGCAGCCAAAACAGAAACTCCTACGAGCAGTACTTC. Protein product: CASSQNRNSYEQYF.

The V gene is TRBV20-1, the J gene TRBJ2-1, with D possibly matching TRBD2 (6 bases). Germline V gene sequence: CDR1 DFQATT, CDR2 SNEGSKA (reference sequence). CDR3 size: 15 residues. Trimming cost V 4 bases and J 3 bases, with 16 bases left between them. Here the CDR3 reads CSAIRTGTFYNEQFF. CDR3 in DNA: TGCAGTGCTATCCGAACCGGGACTTTCTACAATGAGCAGTTCTTC.

This clonotype was seen a handful of times. The rearrangement links TRBV25-1 to TRBJ1-2, with D tentatively TRBD1 (6 bases). The CDR3 is 15 amino acids. Trimming shortened V by 6 bases and J by 1 base, and 15 bases separated the two germline ends. CDR1 is MGHDK, CDR2 SYGVNS, per germline. In DNA, the CDR3 is TGTGCCAGCAGCGGCTGGGGGGCAGATAACTATGGCTACACCTTC. This encodes CASSGWGADNYGYTF.

The rearrangement uses TRBV2 and TRBJ1-1, with TRBD1 as a possible D gene (5 bases). V was shortened by 6 bases and J by 4 bases, with 12 bases between the two germline ends. The CDR3 length is 13 residues. Germline lookup yields CDR1 SNHLY and CDR2 FYNNEI. The CDR3 coding sequence is TGTGCCAGCAGCCGCCGCGGGGCCACTGAAGCTTTCTTT. Its translation is CASSRRGATEAFF. The full variable domain, in which reference TRBV2 and TRBJ1-1 provide the parts outside the CDR3, is EPEVTQTPSHQVTQMGQEVILRCVPISNHLYFYWYRQILGQKVEFLVSFYNNEISEKSEIFDDQFSVERPDGSNFTLKIRSTKLEDSAMYFCASSRRGATEAFFGQGTRLTVV.

This clonotype was observed a few times. J is TRBJ2-5 and V is TRBV27; 10 nucleotides line up with TRBD1. In germline, CDR1 is MNHEY, CDR2 SMNVEV (reference sequence). The junction had 11 bases not matched to a gene; V was cut back by 5 bases and J by 5 bases. The CDR3 has 16 residues. The CDR3 loop is CASSQDRGHYFETQYF. Written as DNA, the CDR3 is TGTGCCAGCAGTCAAGACAGGGGGCATTATTTTGAGACCCAGTACTTC.

The J gene is TRBJ2-1, the V gene TRBV15, with TRBD2 as a possible D gene (5 bases). Trimming shortened V by 0 bases and J by 0 bases, and 9 bases separated the two germline ends. Looked up from germline, CDR1 is LNHNV and CDR2 is YYDKDF (reference sequence). The CDR3 is 16 amino acids. CDR3 in DNA: TGTGCCACCAGCAGAGAAAAAGCGGTCTCCTACAATGAGCAGTTCTTC. Protein: CATSREKAVSYNEQFF.

This rearrangement joins TRBV7-2 to TRBJ1-5; D remains unclear. The CDR3 covers 13 residues. Trimming removed 1 base at V and 5 bases at J, with 6 bases between. Germline-derived CDR1 and CDR2 are SGHTA and FQGNSA. DNA of the CDR3: TGTGCCAGCAGCTTAGTAGTCGATCAGCCCCAGCATTTT. It encodes CASSLVVDQPQHF. Full variable domain (rest looked up from reference TRBV7-2 and TRBJ1-5): GAGVSQSPSNKVTEKGKDVELRCDPISGHTALYWYRQSLGQGLEFLIYFQGNSAPDKSGLPSDRFSAERTGGSVSTLTIQRTQQEDSAVYLCASSLVVDQPQHFGDGTRLSIL.

This sequence joins TRBV6-1 and TRBJ2-3; 11 bases fit TRBD2. The germline CDR1 and CDR2 sequences are MNHNS and SASEGT. The CDR3 totals 16 residues. Unmatched junction bases numbered 7, after V lost 3 bases and J lost 5 bases. In DNA form, the CDR3 reads TGTGCCAGCAGTGAGTTAGCGGGAGGGCCGAGAGATACGCAGTATTTT. It translates to CASSELAGGPRDTQYF.

The V call is TRBV12-3 or TRBV12-4, the J call TRBJ1-2, with a possible D match to TRBD1 (5 bases). V lost 2 bases to trimming and J lost 4 bases, with 8 bases between them. The CDR3 is made up of 13 amino acids. The chain's CDR3 is CASSLKGSYGYTF. The CDR3, as DNA: TGTGCCAGCAGTTTAAAGGGGAGCTATGGCTACACCTTC.

This clonotype has a handful of counts. The rearrangement links TRBV20-1 to TRBJ2-4; D is uncertain. With the DNA end fitting TRBJ2-7 better, the J assignment may be wrong. Germline values: CDR1 DFQATT, CDR2 SNEGSKA (reference sequence). This CDR3 region has 13 residues. CDR3 DNA: TGCAGTGCTAGGGCCGGACGCTTGGCCGAGCAGTACTTC. Protein product: CSARAGRLAEQYF.

The V call is TRBV3-1, the J call TRBJ2-1; no definite D call. V was cut by 4 bases and J by 5 bases, with 15 bases left in between. This CDR3 contains 15 residues. Germline values: CDR1 LGHDT, CDR2 YNNKEL (reference sequence). The CDR3 loop reads CASSLVDKADNEQFF. The CDR3 DNA is TGTGCCAGCAGCCTGGTCGATAAAGCAGACAATGAGCAGTTCTTC.

This clonotype was seen a few times. The V and J genes are TRBV9 and TRBJ2-7; 7 bases line up with TRBD1. Trimming cost V 0 bases and J 3 bases; bases outside gene matches: 3. The CDR3 is 14 residues long. From germline, CDR1 is SGDLS and CDR2 YYNGEE. The CDR3 DNA reads as TGTGCCAGCAGCGTAGCCGACAGGGTCTACGAGCAGTACTTC. Its translation is CASSVADRVYEQYF.

The V call is TRBV4-3, the J call TRBJ1-2; the D is unclear. Germline CDR1 and CDR2: LGHNA and YSLEER. The germline V and J ends were trimmed by 5 bases and 4 bases, with 11 bases remaining between them. The CDR3 loop spans 13 amino acids. This chain's CDR3 is CASSEGRAYGYTF. Written as DNA, the CDR3 is TGCGCCAGCAGCGAGGGAAGAGCCTATGGCTACACCTTC.

This clonotype appeared a few times. This chain uses TRBV11-2 with TRBJ2-1, with a weak D call TRBD1 (6 bases). Trimming pared 5 bases from V and 8 bases from J, leaving 10 bases between. Germline V lookup: CDR1 SGHAT, CDR2 FQNNGV. The length of the CDR3 is 12 residues. In DNA, the CDR3 is TGTGCCAGCAGCCGGGGACACTATGAGCAGTTCTTC. The encoded protein is CASSRGHYEQFF. The variable domain in full, completed from reference TRBV11-2 and TRBJ2-1, reads EAGVAQSPRYKIIEKRQSVAFWCNPISGHATLYWYQQILGQGPKLLIQFQNNGVVDDSQLPKDRFSAERLKGVDSTLKIQPAKLEDSAVYLCASSRGHYEQFFGPGTRLTVL.